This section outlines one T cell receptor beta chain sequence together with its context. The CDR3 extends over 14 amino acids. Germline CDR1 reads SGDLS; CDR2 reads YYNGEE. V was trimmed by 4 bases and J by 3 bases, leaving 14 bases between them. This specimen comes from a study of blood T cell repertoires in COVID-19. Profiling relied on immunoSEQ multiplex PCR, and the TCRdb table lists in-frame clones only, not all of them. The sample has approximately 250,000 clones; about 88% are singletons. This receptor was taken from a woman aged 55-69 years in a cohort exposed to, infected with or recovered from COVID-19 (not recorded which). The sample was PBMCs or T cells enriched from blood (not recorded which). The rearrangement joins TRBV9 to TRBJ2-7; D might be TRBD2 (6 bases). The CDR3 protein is CASSLSSEGYEQYF. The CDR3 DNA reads TGTGCCAGCAGCTTATCGTCGGAGGGCTACGAGCAGTACTTC.